The clone carrying this TCR beta chain was seen only once. Profiling relied on immunoSEQ multiplex PCR, and the TCRdb table lists in-frame clones only, not all of them. The sample includes 100,000 to 150,000 clones, more than 95% seen only once; the top ten take 1.7%. This sample is part of a study of cytomegalovirus exposure and HLA in healthy donors. The V end was cut by 4 bases, the J end by 6 bases, with 15 bases between. Germline CDR1 and CDR2: MNHEY and SVGAGI. CDR3 length equals 15 residues. This TCR was sampled from a man between 18 and 35 years old in good health and CMV-seronegative. Sequencing was done on a sample of PBMCs. The V gene is TRBV6-5, the J gene TRBJ2-2; the D gene is possibly TRBD2 (6 bases). CDR3 protein: CASSSHETRPGELFF. DNA of the CDR3: TGTGCCAGCAGTTCACATGAGACTAGACCCGGGGAGCTGTTTTTT.